This T cell receptor beta chain comes out of a study of a mutant IDH1 vaccine in newly diagnosed glioma. Study context: Previous care, which was radiotherapy, temozolomide, or both, most often involved both. Scheduled at week 35, visit V12 preceded visit V13, held at week 47.

V lost 7 bases and J 5 bases, leaving 12 bases between the germline ends. CDR1 SGHRS and CDR2 YFSETQ come from the germline V gene. The CDR3 covers 13 residues. To note about this clone: Its target is not known.

Clones were read by immunoSEQ multiplex PCR, and TCRdb kept only the in-frame ones, dropping some. The table lists around 45,000 clones, around 89% of them singletons. Broader study findings: Immune responses induced by the vaccine were seen in 93.3% of patients, spanning multiple MHC alleles. Pseudoprogression seemingly bore no relation to changes in top peripheral T cell clonotypes.

Time point indicated: week 35, safety follow-up. In every dose of vaccine, 300 ug of mutant IDH1 20-mer peptide was given alongside topical imiquimod. The V call is TRBV5-1, the J call TRBJ2-2, with D hard to call. The TCR sequence derives from a woman aged 40 to 50 with glioma. The sequencing used PBMCs, collected from a glioma patient whose treatment included an IDH1 peptide vaccine. CDR3 nucleotides: TGCGCCAGCCGCCGGTCGGAAACCGGGGAGCTGTTTTTT. As protein: CASRRSETGELFF.